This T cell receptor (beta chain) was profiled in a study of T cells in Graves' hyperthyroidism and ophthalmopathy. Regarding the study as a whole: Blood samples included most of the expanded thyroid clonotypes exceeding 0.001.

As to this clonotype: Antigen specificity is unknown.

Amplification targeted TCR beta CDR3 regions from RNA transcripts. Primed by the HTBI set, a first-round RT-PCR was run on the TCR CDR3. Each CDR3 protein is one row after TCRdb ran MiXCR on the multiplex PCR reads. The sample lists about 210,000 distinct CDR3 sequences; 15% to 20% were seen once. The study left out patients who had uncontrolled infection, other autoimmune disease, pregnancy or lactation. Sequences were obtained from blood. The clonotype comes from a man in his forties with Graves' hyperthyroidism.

DNA for the CDR3: TGTGCCAGCACTAAACCGGAGCGGGGGGCCGGTGTGCAGTACTTC. Protein: CASTKPERGAGVQYF. The chain uses TRBV2 and TRBJ2-7, with TRBD2 matching over 9 bases. Looked up from germline, CDR1 is SNHLY and CDR2 is FYNNEI. The CDR3 totals 15 residues. V trimming: 7 bases; J trimming: 9 bases; junction bases outside the gene matches: 16.